The clone carrying this TCR beta chain was recorded many times. These data come from a study of blood T cells in healthy people across ages. For the second PCR, which ran for 7 to 11 cycles, a sample-barcoded 5' primer and a J-beta primer mix were used. TCRdb independently ran MiXCR on the 5' RACE reads; one entry per CDR3 protein. The sample lists over 450,000 distinct CDR3 sequences, more than 20% occurring once. These data were also filed under a second study, of T cells of mothers and their children. That source adds: Overlap ran slightly, non-significantly higher for related than unrelated mother-child pairs.

This TCR was recovered from a boy younger than 18 in good health. Sequencing used blood.

CDR3 amino acids: CATTSSHEKLFF. In nucleotides, the CDR3 is TGTGCCACAACCAGTTCTCATGAAAAACTGTTTTTT. The chain recombines TRBV12-3 or TRBV12-4 with TRBJ1-4; D is unresolved. V lost 10 bases, J lost 6 bases, and 12 bases lay in between. The CDR3 has 12 amino acids.